This is a list of T cell receptor beta chains from one sample in a study of cytomegalovirus exposure and HLA in healthy donors. Produced via immunoSEQ multiplex PCR; TCRdb's table is partial and in-frame only. The table shows fewer than 200,000 clones, with approximately 70% occurring only once. Sequenced material: PBMCs. The receptors derive from a woman younger than 30 in good health and CMV-seropositive. CDR3s include the opening cysteine and the closing phenylalanine or tryptophan. The D gene is left open where the match is weak. For some rows the clone size is stated as once, few or many, or as a class when expanded; others skip it.

NA,few,TRBV27,TRBJ1-1,TGTGCCAGCTCCACGGGGAGAAACACTGAAGCTTTCTTT,CASSTGRNTEAFF
NA,once,TRBV5-4,TRBJ1-1,TGTGCCAGCAGCAAATCTTCCGGGGTGGCGAACACTGAAGCTTTCTTT,CASSKSSGVANTEAFF
TRBD1,NA,TRBV9,TRBJ1-2,TGTGCCAGCAGCGTGGGGGACAGTACTAACTATGGCTACACCTTC,CASSVGDSTNYGYTF
TRBD2,NA,TRBV7-7,TRBJ2-1,TGTGCTAGCAGCTTGGCGGGGGGGACCAATGAGCAGTTCTTC,CASSLAGGTNEQFF
NA,NA,TRBV4-3,TRBJ2-2,TGCGCCAGCAGCCTCGGGGGGCCAACCGGGGAGCTGTTTTTT,CASSLGGPTGELFF
TRBD2,NA,TRBV29-1,TRBJ2-5,TGCAGCGTTGATCCTCGGGGGGGAGAGACCCAGTACTTC,CSVDPRGGETQYF
TRBD1,NA,TRBV19,TRBJ1-1,TGTGCCAGTAGTACTCCTCGACAGGGGAACACTGAAGCTTTCTTT,CASSTPRQGNTEAFF
NA,NA,TRBV29-1,TRBJ2-5,TGCAGCGTTGAAGGAGGAGGAGGGACCCAGTACTTC,CSVEGGGGTQYF
TRBD2,NA,TRBV28,TRBJ2-1,TGTGCCAGCAGTAAGGGACTAGAGGGCAATGAGCAGTTCTTC,CASSKGLEGNEQFF
NA,NA,TRBV5-1,TRBJ2-7,TGCGCCAGCAGCTCTGACATCTCCTACGAGCAGTACTTC,CASSSDISYEQYF
TRBD2,NA,TRBV7-8,TRBJ2-1,TGTGCCAGCAGCTTAAGGGCCGCGGGGGGGAATGAGCAGTTCTTC,CASSLRAAGGNEQFF
TRBD2,NA,TRBV13,TRBJ2-7,TGTGCCAGCAGCTTAAGCCGACTAGCGGGGGGACAGCAGGTTTATATTTACGAGCAGTACTTC,CASSLSRLAGGQQVYIYEQYF
NA,NA,TRBV9,TRBJ2-1,TGTGCCAGCAGCATAAGGACTAACAATGAGCAGTTCTTC,CASSIRTNNEQFF
NA,NA,TRBV10-3,TRBJ1-5,TGTGCCATCAGAGAAACAGGGAGTAGCAATCAGCCCCAGCATTTT,CAIRETGSSNQPQHF
NA,NA,TRBV7-2,TRBJ1-1,TGTGCCAGCAGCTTAGCGTCCGGGACTGAAGCTTTCTTT,CASSLASGTEAFF
NA,NA,TRBV6-5,TRBJ1-2,TGTGCCAGCAGTTACGCGGGCGGCTACACCTTC,CASSYAGGYTF
NA,NA,TRBV11-1,TRBJ2-3,TGTGCCAGCAGCTTAGAGGAGTTGGGAGATACGCAGTATTTT,CASSLEELGDTQYF
NA,few,TRBV7-2,TRBJ1-5,TGTGCCAGCAGCTTATACAGGGATAGCAATCAGCCCCAGCATTTT,CASSLYRDSNQPQHF
NA,NA,TRBV7-3,TRBJ1-4,TGTGCCAGCAGTCCCGGAGCTAATGAAAAACTGTTTTTT,CASSPGANEKLFF
TRBD2,once,TRBV6-6,TRBJ2-7,TGTGCCAGCACCACAGGAATCCAAGCGGGGGAGCAGTACTTC,CASTTGIQAGEQYF
NA,few,TRBV7-9,TRBJ2-7,TGTGCCAGCAGCTCGACCGGGACTGGAACCTACGAGCAGTACTTC,CASSSTGTGTYEQYF
TRBD1,once,TRBV4-3,TRBJ1-2,TGCGCCAGCAGCCAAGATAAAGCGACAGGGAGCGGCTACACCTTC,CASSQDKATGSGYTF
NA,NA,TRBV25-1,TRBJ1-1,TGTGCCACGTCTGGGGGCTGGTACACTGAAGCTTTCTTT,CATSGGWYTEAFF
NA,NA,TRBV27,TRBJ2-4,TGTGCCAGCAGTTTATCGTTCCGGGGTACCTCCAAAAACATTCAGTACTTC,CASSLSFRGTSKNIQYF